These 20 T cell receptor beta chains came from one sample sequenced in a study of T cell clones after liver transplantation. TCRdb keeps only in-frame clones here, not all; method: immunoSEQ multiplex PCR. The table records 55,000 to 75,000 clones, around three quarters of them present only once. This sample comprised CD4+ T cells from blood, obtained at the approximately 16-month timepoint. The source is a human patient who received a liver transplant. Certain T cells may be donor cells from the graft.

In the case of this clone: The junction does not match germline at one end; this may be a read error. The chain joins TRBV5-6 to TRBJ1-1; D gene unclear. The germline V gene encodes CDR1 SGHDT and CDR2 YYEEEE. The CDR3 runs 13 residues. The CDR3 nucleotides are TGTGCCAGCAGCTTGGCAGTTGAGGGAACCCCATCTTTT. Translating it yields CASSLAVEGTPSF.

Here the CDR3 DNA reads TGTGCTACTACCCGCTCTGGGGCCAACGTCCTGACTTTC. Translating gives CATTRSGANVLTF. The V call is TRBV12-5, the J call TRBJ2-6, with D unclear. V lost 10 bases, J lost 0 bases, and 7 bases lay in between. Per germline, CDR1 LGHNT and CDR2 FRNRAP. The CDR3 is made up of 13 amino acids.

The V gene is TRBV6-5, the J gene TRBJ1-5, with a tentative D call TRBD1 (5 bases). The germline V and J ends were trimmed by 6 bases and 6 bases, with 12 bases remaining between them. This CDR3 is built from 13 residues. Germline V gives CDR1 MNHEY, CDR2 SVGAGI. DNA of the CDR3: TGTGCCAGCAGATCCGGGGGGGGTCAGCCCCAGCATTTT. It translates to CASRSGGGQPQHF.

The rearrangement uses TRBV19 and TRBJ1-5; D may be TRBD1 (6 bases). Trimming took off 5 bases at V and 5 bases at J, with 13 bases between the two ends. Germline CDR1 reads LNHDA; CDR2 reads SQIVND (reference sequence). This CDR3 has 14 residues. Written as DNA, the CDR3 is TGTGCCAGTAGTCCGGACAGTCATTATCAGCCCCAGCATTTT. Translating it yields CASSPDSHYQPQHF.

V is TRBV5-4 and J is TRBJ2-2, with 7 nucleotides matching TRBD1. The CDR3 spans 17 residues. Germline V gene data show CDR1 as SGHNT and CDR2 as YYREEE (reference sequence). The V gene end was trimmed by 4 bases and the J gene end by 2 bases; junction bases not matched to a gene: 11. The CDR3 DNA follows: TGTGCCAGCAGCCGTACAGGCCAGGGGGTTAACACCGGGGAGCTGTTTTTT. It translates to CASSRTGQGVNTGELFF.

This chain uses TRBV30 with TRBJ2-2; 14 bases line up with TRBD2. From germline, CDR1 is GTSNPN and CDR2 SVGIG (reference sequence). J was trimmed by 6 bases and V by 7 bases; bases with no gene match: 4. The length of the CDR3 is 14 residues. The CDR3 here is CALGLAGAAGELFF. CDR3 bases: TGTGCCTTGGGACTAGCGGGGGCTGCCGGGGAGCTGTTTTTT.

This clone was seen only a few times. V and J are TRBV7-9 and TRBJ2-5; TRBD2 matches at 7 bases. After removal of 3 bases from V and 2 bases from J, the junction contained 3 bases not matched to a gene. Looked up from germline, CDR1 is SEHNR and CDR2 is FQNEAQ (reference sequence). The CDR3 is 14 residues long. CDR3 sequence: CASSLKGLQETQYF. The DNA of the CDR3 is TGTGCCAGCAGCTTGAAGGGACTACAAGAGACCCAGTACTTC.

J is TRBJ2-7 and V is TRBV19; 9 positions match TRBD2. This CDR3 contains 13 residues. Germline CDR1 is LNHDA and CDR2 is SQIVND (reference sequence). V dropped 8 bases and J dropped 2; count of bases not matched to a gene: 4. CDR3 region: CASSAGGTYEQYF. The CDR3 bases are TGTGCCAGTTCAGCGGGGGGCACCTACGAGCAGTACTTC.

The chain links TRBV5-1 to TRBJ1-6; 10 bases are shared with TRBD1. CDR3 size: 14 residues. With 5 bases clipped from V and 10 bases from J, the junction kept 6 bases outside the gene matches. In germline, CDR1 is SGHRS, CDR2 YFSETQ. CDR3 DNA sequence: TGCGCCAGCAGGTCAGGACAGGGGGACTCACCCCTCCACTTT. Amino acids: CASRSGQGDSPLHF.

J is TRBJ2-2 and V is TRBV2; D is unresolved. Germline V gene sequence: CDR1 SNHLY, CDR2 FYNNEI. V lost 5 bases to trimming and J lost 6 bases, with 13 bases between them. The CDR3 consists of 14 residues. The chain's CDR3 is CASSRVETPGELFF. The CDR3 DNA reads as TGTGCCAGCAGTAGGGTCGAAACGCCCGGGGAGCTGTTTTTT.

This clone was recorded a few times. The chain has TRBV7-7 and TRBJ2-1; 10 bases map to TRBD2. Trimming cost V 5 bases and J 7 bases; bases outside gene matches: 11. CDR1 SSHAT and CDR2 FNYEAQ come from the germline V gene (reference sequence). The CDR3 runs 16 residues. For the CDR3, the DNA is TGTGCCAGCAGCCCGAAACTAGCGGGGTTTGGTAATGAGCAGTTCTTC. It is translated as CASSPKLAGFGNEQFF.

DNA of the CDR3: TGTGCCAGCAGTAGTAGGGACAGCCAACTATCTGTC. Protein: CASSSRDSQLSV. V is TRBV6-5 and J is TRBJ2-7; 7 bases line up with TRBD1. The CDR3 runs 12 residues. Germline V CDR1 and CDR2: MNHEY, SVGAGI.

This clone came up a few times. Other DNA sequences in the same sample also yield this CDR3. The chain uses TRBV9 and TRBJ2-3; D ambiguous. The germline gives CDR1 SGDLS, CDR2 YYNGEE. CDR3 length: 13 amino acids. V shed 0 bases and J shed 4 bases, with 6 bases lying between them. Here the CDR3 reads CASSVASPDTQYF. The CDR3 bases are TGTGCCAGCAGCGTAGCTTCCCCAGATACGCAGTATTTT.

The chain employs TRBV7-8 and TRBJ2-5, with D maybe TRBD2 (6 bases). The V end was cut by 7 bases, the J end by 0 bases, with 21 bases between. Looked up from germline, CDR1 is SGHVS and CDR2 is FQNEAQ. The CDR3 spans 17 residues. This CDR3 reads CASTPTGSGFHQETQYF. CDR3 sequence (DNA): TGTGCCAGCACTCCCACGGGTAGCGGATTTCACCAAGAGACCCAGTACTTC.

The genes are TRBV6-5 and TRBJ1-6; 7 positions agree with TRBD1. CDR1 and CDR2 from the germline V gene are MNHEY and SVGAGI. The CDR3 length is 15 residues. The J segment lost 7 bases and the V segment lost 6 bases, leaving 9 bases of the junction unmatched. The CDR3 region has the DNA TGTGCCAGCAGCTGGACAGGAGATTACAATTCACCCCTCCACTTT. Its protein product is CASSWTGDYNSPLHF.

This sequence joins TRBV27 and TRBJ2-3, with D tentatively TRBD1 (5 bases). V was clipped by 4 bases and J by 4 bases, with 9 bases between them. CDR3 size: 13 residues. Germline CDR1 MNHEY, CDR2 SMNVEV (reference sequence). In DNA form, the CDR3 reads TGTGCCAGCAGTTCCCGACAGCCAGATACGCAGTATTTT. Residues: CASSSRQPDTQYF.

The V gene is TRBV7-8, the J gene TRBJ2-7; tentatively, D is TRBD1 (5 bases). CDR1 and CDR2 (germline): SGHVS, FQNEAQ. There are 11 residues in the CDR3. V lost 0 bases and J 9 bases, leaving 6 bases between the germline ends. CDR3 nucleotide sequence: TGTGCCAGCAGCTTAGCCCAGGGGCAGTACTTC. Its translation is CASSLAQGQYF.

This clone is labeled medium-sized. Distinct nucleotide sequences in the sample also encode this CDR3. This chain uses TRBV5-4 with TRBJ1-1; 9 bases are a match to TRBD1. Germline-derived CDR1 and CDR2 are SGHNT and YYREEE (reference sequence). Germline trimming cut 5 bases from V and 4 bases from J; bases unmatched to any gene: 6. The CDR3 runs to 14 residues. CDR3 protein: CASSLGQGSTEAFF. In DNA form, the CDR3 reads TGTGCCAGCAGTCTGGGACAGGGATCCACTGAAGCTTTCTTT.

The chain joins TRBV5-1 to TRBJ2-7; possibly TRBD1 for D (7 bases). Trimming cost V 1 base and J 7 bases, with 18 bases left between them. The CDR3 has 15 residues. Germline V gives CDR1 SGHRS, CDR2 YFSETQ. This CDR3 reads CASSLWGDSAAEQYF. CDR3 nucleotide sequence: TGCGCCAGCAGCTTGTGGGGGGACAGCGCGGCGGAGCAGTACTTC.

This CDR3 reads CSVETARSVGAFF. DNA of the CDR3: TGCAGCGTTGAAACCGCCCGCTCTGTCGGAGCTTTCTTT. The genes are TRBV29-1 and TRBJ1-1; D is uncertain. The germline CDR1 and CDR2 sequences are SQVTM and ANQGSEA. The CDR3 runs to 13 residues. Trimming removed 2 bases from V and 10 bases from J, with 17 bases in between.